A selection of T cell receptor beta chains follows, all from one sample in a study of post-analysis software for immune sequencing data. MiXCR was run by TCRdb on the PCR reads, yielding one entry per CDR3 protein. The data hold approximately 660,000 distinct CDR3 sequences, with 55% to 70% observed a single time. The material sequenced was blood. These TCRs come from a girl aged 2-15 years with multiple sclerosis. Each CDR3 is given with its conserved first and last residue. Fields, in order: clone size, V gene, D gene, J gene, CDR3 protein, CDR3 DNA. The D gene is left open where the match is weak. Size is omitted from some rows. Given values are once, few, many or a class for expanded clones.

>-|TRBV5-6|TRBD1|TRBJ2-3
CASSWGQGVTDTQYF
TGTGCCAGCAGCTGGGGACAGGGGGTCACAGATACGCAGTATTTT
>-|TRBV7-8|-|TRBJ2-7
CASNLAASYEQYF
TGTGCCAGCAACTTAGCGGCCTCCTACGAGCAGTACTTC
>-|TRBV29-1|-|TRBJ2-1
CSADLLNEQFF
TGCAGCGCGGACCTTCTCAATGAGCAGTTCTTC
>-|TRBV5-1|TRBD1|TRBJ1-2
CASSLVEGQLRPYGYTF
TGCGCCAGCAGCTTGGTGGAGGGACAGCTAAGGCCCTATGGCTACACCTTC
>few|TRBV6-2/TRBV6-3|TRBD1|TRBJ1-5
CASSARQGDQPQHF
TGTGCCAGCAGTGCCCGACAGGGCGATCAGCCCCAGCATTTT
>-|TRBV24-1|-|TRBJ2-1
CATSAYTLNEQFF
TGTGCCACCAGTGCCTACACGCTCAATGAGCAGTTCTTC
>few|TRBV5-1|-|TRBJ1-5
CASSTEGESNQPQHF
TGCGCCAGCAGCACCGAGGGGGAGAGCAATCAGCCCCAGCATTTT
>few|TRBV10-2|-|TRBJ2-7
CASSTGREQYF
TGCGCCAGCAGCACTGGACGCGAGCAGTACTTC
>few|TRBV6-2/TRBV6-3|-|TRBJ1-2
CASSYSRAGGGYTF
TGTGCCAGCAGTTACTCGAGGGCAGGCGGTGGCTACACCTTC
>-|TRBV4-1|TRBD2|TRBJ2-7
CASSQMGGGTYEQYF
TGCGCCAGCAGCCAAATGGGCGGGGGGACCTACGAGCAGTACTTC
>few|TRBV5-1|-|TRBJ2-5
CASSLEVGNGQYF
TGCGCCAGCAGCTTGGAGGTCGGCAACGGGCAGTACTTC
>-|TRBV12-5|TRBD1|TRBJ2-7
CASGRRVPGQVYEQYF
TGTGCTAGTGGCCGGCGAGTTCCGGGACAGGTATACGAGCAGTACTTC
>-|TRBV12-3/TRBV12-4|-|TRBJ1-2
CASRGELAYGYTF
TGTGCCAGCAGGGGAGAGCTCGCCTATGGCTACACCTTC
>-|TRBV28|TRBD2|TRBJ2-7
CASSSLTLTSGSPYEQYF
TGTGCCAGCAGCTCGCTTACCCTGACTAGCGGGAGCCCCTACGAGCAGTACTTC
>-|TRBV7-3|TRBD2|TRBJ2-1
CASSYPTSGSDEQFF
TGTGCCAGCAGCTATCCGACTAGCGGGAGTGATGAGCAGTTCTTC
>-|TRBV25-1|TRBD1|TRBJ1-2
CASSEPGTGWGYTF
TGTGCCAGCAGTGAGCCTGGGACAGGGTGGGGCTACACCTTC
>-|TRBV12-3/TRBV12-4|-|TRBJ2-7
CASSVDRSRLDEQYF
TGTGCCAGCAGTGTCGACAGGAGTCGATTAGACGAGCAGTACTTC
>few|TRBV5-5|-|TRBJ2-5
CASSPWLGGQETQYF
TGTGCCAGCAGCCCCTGGCTAGGGGGGCAAGAGACCCAGTACTTC
>-|TRBV7-2|-|TRBJ1-1
CASRVLTGTNTEAFF
TGTGCCAGCAGAGTCCTAACAGGGACGAACACTGAAGCTTTCTTT
>-|TRBV7-2|-|TRBJ2-3
CASSPPPSTDTQYF
TGTGCCAGCAGCCCACCTCCTAGCACAGATACGCAGTATTTT
>-|TRBV7-2|-|TRBJ2-1
CASSVGPGNEQFF
TGTGCCAGCAGCGTAGGGCCGGGCAATGAGCAGTTCTTC
>-|TRBV4-1|-|TRBJ1-2
CASSQDYPIGYTF
TGCGCCAGCAGCCAAGATTACCCGATCGGCTACACCTTC
>once|TRBV27|-|TRBJ1-2
CASSWGLVRQGLDGYTF
TGTGCCAGCAGCTGGGGATTGGTCAGGCAGGGGCTGGATGGCTACACCTTC
>-|TRBV28|-|TRBJ2-7
CASSSDPGSNSYEQDF
TGTGCCAGCTCGAGCGACCCAGGGTCGAACTCCTACGAGCAGGACTTC
>once|TRBV6-5|-|TRBJ1-2
CASSYSPGGGYTF
TGTGCCAGCAGTTACTCGCCGGGGGGTGGCTACACCTTC
>-|TRBV28|TRBD2|TRBJ2-5
CASSSPQLAELQETQYF
TGTGCCAGCAGTTCCCCCCAACTAGCGGAATTACAAGAGACCCAGTACTTC
>-|TRBV7-2|-|TRBJ2-3
CASSLERHGTDTQYF
TGTGCCAGCAGCTTAGAACGGCACGGCACAGATACGCAGTATTTT
>few|TRBV12-3/TRBV12-4|TRBD1|TRBJ1-6
CASSLERTGEVSSPLHF
TGTGCCAGCAGTTTAGAAAGGACAGGGGAGGTATCTTCACCCCTCCACTTT
>-|TRBV4-1|-|TRBJ2-2
CASSPSSSPNTGELFF
TGCGCCAGCAGCCCTTCTAGCAGCCCGAACACCGGGGAGCTGTTTTTT
>-|TRBV29-1|-|TRBJ2-6
CSVQAGLGANVLTF
TGCAGCGTTCAGGCGGGGCTTGGGGCCAACGTCCTGACTTTC
>-|TRBV7-9|-|TRBJ1-1
CASSWTDLNTEAFF
TGTGCCAGCAGCTGGACAGATTTGAACACTGAAGCTTTCTTT
>few|TRBV5-1|TRBD2|TRBJ2-7
CASSLAGTRDAYEQYF
TGCGCCAGCAGCTTGGCCGGGACTAGGGACGCCTACGAGCAGTACTTC
>-|TRBV3-1|-|TRBJ2-3
CASSQDPAADTQYF
TGTGCCAGCAGCCAAGACCCGGCCGCAGATACGCAGTATTTT
>-|TRBV5-1|TRBD2|TRBJ2-5
CASSFSGTNQETQYF
TGCGCCAGCAGCTTTAGCGGGACCAACCAAGAGACCCAGTACTTC
>-|TRBV11-3|-|TRBJ1-2
CASSLGQEHYGYTF
TGTGCCAGCAGCTTAGGGCAGGAGCACTATGGCTACACCTTC
>-|TRBV5-1|-|TRBJ2-1
CASSLDGLAVGEQFF
TGCGCCAGCAGCTTGGACGGACTGGCCGTTGGAGAGCAGTTCTTC
>-|TRBV5-1|TRBD2|TRBJ2-3
CASSLADPGDTRYF
TGCGCCAGCAGCCTAGCGGACCCTGGGGATACGCGGTATTTT
>few|TRBV29-1|-|TRBJ2-6
CSVDDTSGANVLTF
TGCAGCGTAGATGACACCTCTGGGGCCAACGTCCTGACTTTC
>-|TRBV4-1|-|TRBJ2-3
CASSRWGDTQYF
TGCGCCAGCAGCCGGTGGGGAGATACGCAGTATTTT
>-|TRBV12-5|-|TRBJ2-3
CASGPTAGDTQYF
TGTGCTAGTGGTCCCACTGCCGGGGATACGCAGTATTTT
>-|TRBV11-2|-|TRBJ2-6
CASSLGWAGANVLTF
TGTGCCAGCAGCTTAGGATGGGCTGGGGCCAACGTCCTGACTTTC
>-|TRBV7-9|TRBD2|TRBJ2-4
CASSTEREVDIQYF
TGTGCCAGCAGCACCGAACGGGAGGTCGACATTCAGTACTTC
>-|TRBV25-1|TRBD1|TRBJ1-2
CASKGGTGTGYTF
TGTGCCAGCAAGGGCGGGACAGGGACCGGCTACACCTTC
>-|TRBV27|TRBD2|TRBJ2-5
CASTRGGGAETQYF
TGTGCCAGCACCCGCGGGGGAGGGGCCGAGACCCAGTACTTC
>-|TRBV4-2|-|TRBJ2-1
CASSQAAGQDYNEQFF
TGTGCCAGCAGCCAAGCAGCGGGACAGGATTACAATGAGCAGTTCTTC
>-|TRBV30|TRBD1|TRBJ2-7
CAGRTGVEQYF
TGTGCCGGCCGGACAGGGGTCGAGCAGTACTTC
>-|TRBV29-1|TRBD2|TRBJ2-5
CSVEFGTSGWEETQYF
TGCAGCGTTGAGTTTGGGACTAGCGGGTGGGAAGAGACCCAGTACTTC
>-|TRBV29-1|TRBD1|TRBJ1-5
CSAGQAINQPQHF
TGCAGCGCGGGACAGGCAATAAATCAGCCCCAGCATTTT
>-|TRBV7-8|-|TRBJ2-7
CASTEPGALTYEQYF
TGTGCCAGCACCGAGCCAGGGGCCCTCACCTACGAGCAGTACTTC
>-|TRBV6-1|-|TRBJ2-1
CASTSDPRGNEQFF
TGTGCCAGCACCTCGGACCCACGAGGGAATGAGCAGTTCTTC
>-|TRBV12-3/TRBV12-4|TRBD2|TRBJ2-5
CASSLGRGGAGEKTQYF
TGTGCCAGCAGTTTAGGACGCGGGGGGGCGGGGGAAAAGACCCAGTACTTC
>-|TRBV2|TRBD1|TRBJ1-1
CASSVRGLGTEAFF
TGTGCCAGCAGTGTCAGGGGGCTGGGGACTGAAGCTTTCTTT
>-|TRBV3-1|-|TRBJ2-1
CASSHSLGIHNEQFF
TGTGCCAGCAGCCACTCACTAGGGATCCACAATGAGCAGTTCTTC
>-|TRBV20-1|-|TRBJ1-1
CSALMTVINTEAFF
TGCAGTGCTCTAATGACAGTAATTAACACTGAAGCTTTCTTT
>-|TRBV3-1|-|TRBJ2-7
CASSQGGSSEQYF
TGTGCCAGCAGCCAAGGGGGGTCGAGCGAGCAGTACTTC
>-|TRBV6-2/TRBV6-3|TRBD2|TRBJ2-5
CASSTTSDQETQYF
TGTGCCAGCAGTACAACTAGCGACCAAGAGACCCAGTACTTC
>-|TRBV12-3/TRBV12-4|-|TRBJ2-5
CASSSPWGAKETQYF
TGTGCCAGCAGTTCCCCTTGGGGGGCCAAAGAGACCCAGTACTTC
>-|TRBV15|TRBD1|TRBJ2-5
CATSRPDRGEETQYF
TGTGCCACCAGCAGACCCGACAGGGGGGAAGAGACCCAGTACTTC
>-|TRBV11-2|-|TRBJ2-1
CASSFREQMQFF
TGTGCCAGCAGCTTCAGGGAGCAAATGCAGTTCTTC